Sequencing of this TCR beta chain was carried out in a study of a mutant IDH1 vaccine in newly diagnosed glioma. Study background: V12 occurred at week 35 and V13 at week 47.

The repertoire was sequenced with immunoSEQ multiplex PCR; TCRdb's copy has only in-frame clones and lacks some. The repertoire includes approximately 100,000 clones, roughly 89% of them detected once, and over 0.6% sits in the top ten. Study-level findings and limits: Apparently, pseudoprogression bore no relation to changes among the top peripheral T cell clonotypes.

Time point: week 47, end of study. Mutant IDH1 20-mer peptide, at 300 ug, made up each vaccine dose, with topical imiquimod. Each patient was administered eight vaccinations, scheduled in weeks 1, 3, 5, 7, 11, 15, 19 and 23. The donor cohort comprised cases of new WHO grade 3 or 4 IDH1-mutant, ATRX-lost astrocytoma. After removal of 5 bases from V and 1 base from J, the junction contained 3 bases not matched to a gene. This CDR3 comprises 16 residues. From germline, CDR1 is SGHTA and CDR2 FQGNSA. With regard to this clone: What it recognizes is unknown.

Sequenced here: PBMCs, sampled from a glioma patient whose treatment included an IDH1 peptide vaccine. This receptor was obtained from a woman aged 50 to 60 with glioma. The V gene is TRBV7-2, the J gene TRBJ2-5; 14 nucleotides agree with TRBD2. In DNA, the CDR3 is TGTGCCAGCAGCCGGGGGACTAGCGGGGGCCAAGAGACCCAGTACTTC. It specifies CASSRGTSGGQETQYF. Supplemented by reference TRBV7-2 and TRBJ2-5, the full variable domain reads GAGVSQSPSNKVTEKGKDVELRCDPISGHTALYWYRQSLGQGLEFLIYFQGNSAPDKSGLPSDRFSAERTGGSVSTLTIQRTQQEDSAVYLCASSRGTSGGQETQYFGPGTRLLVL.